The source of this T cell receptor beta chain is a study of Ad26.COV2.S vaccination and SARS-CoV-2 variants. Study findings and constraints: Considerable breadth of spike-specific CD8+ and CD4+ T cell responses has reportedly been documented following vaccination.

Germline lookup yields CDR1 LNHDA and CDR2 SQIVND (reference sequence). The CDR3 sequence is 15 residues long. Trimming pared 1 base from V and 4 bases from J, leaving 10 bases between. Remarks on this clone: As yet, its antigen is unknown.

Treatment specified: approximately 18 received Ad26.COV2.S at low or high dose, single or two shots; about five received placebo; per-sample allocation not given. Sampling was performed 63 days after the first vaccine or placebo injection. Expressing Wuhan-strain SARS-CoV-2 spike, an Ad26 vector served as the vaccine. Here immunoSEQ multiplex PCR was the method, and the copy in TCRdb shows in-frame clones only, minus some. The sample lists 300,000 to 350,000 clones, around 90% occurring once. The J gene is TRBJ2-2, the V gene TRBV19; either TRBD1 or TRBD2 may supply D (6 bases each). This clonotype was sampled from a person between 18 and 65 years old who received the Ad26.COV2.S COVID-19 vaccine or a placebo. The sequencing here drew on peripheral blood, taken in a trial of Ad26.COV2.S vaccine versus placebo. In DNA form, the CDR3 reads TGTGCCAGTAGTATAGTGGGGGGCCCCACCGGGGAGCTGTTTTTT. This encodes CASSIVGGPTGELFF.